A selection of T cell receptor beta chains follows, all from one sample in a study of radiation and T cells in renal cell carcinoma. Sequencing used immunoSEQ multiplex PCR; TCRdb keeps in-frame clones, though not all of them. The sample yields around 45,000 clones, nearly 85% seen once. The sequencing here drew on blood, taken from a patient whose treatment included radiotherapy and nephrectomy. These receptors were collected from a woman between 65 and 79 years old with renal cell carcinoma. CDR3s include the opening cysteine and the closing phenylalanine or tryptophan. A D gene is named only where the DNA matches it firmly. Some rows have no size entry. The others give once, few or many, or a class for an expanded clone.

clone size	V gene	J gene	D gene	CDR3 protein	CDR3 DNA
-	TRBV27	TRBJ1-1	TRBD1	CASSLSGTGGTEAFF	TGTGCCAGCAGTTTATCCGGGACAGGGGGCACTGAAGCTTTCTTT
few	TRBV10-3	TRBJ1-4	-	CAISEMGESEKLFF	TGTGCCATCAGTGAAATGGGGGAGAGTGAAAAACTGTTTTTT
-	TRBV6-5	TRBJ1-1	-	CASSSNTGSTEAFF	TGTGCCAGCAGTTCTAACACAGGGAGCACTGAAGCTTTCTTT
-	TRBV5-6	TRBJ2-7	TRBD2	CASSWGLAGYEQYF	TGTGCCAGCAGCTGGGGACTAGCGGGGTACGAGCAGTACTTC
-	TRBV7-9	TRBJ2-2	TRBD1	CASSLAPGQSSVGELFF	TGTGCCAGCAGCTTAGCCCCGGGACAGTCTTCCGTGGGGGAGCTGTTTTTT
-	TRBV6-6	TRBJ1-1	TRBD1	CASSSDRGLGNTEAFF	TGTGCCAGCAGTTCGGACAGGGGGCTGGGGAACACTGAAGCTTTCTTT
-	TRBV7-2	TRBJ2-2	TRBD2	CASGTTHTGELFF	TGTGCCAGCGGGACTACGCACACCGGGGAGCTGTTTTTT
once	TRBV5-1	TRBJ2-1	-	CASSLGQYNEQFF	TGCGCCAGCAGCCTAGGACAATACAATGAGCAGTTCTTC
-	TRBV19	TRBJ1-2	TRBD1	CASSQYRDRKNYGYTF	TGTGCCAGTAGTCAGTATAGGGACAGGAAGAACTATGGCTACACCTTC
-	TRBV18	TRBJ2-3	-	CASSPSLATTTDTQYF	TGTGCCAGCTCACCAAGCCTCGCGACCACCACAGATACGCAGTATTTT
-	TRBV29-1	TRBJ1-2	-	CSVGPENYGYTF	TGCAGCGTTGGGCCCGAGAACTATGGCTACACCTTC
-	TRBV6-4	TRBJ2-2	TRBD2	CASSDSTSGRTNTGELFF	TGTGCCAGCAGTGACTCGACTAGCGGGAGGACGAACACCGGGGAGCTGTTTTTT
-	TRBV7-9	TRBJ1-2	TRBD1	CASSPTGTGWGYTF	TGTGCCAGCAGCCCCACCGGGACAGGATGGGGCTACACCTTC
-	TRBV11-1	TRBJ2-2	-	CASSTRTANTGELFF	TGTGCCAGCAGCACCCGGACAGCGAACACCGGGGAGCTGTTTTTT
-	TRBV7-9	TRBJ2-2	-	CASRSTVIAATGELFF	TGTGCCAGCAGAAGTACCGTGATAGCGGCTACCGGGGAGCTGTTTTTT
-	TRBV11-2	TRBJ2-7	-	CASSLVNNPLEQYF	TGTGCCAGCAGCTTAGTGAACAACCCCTTGGAGCAGTACTTC
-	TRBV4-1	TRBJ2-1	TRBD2	CASSQGEGGLYNEQFF	TGCGCCAGCAGCCAAGGGGAGGGAGGGCTCTACAATGAGCAGTTCTTC
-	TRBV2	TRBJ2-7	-	CASSESGLGGEQYF	TGTGCCAGCAGTGAATCCGGGTTGGGTGGCGAGCAGTACTTC
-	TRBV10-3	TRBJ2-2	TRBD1	CAISDSGQVDTGELFF	TGTGCCATCAGTGACTCCGGACAGGTTGATACCGGGGAGCTGTTTTTT
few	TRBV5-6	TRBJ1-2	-	CASSSTGATNYGYTF	TGTGCCAGCAGCTCTACAGGAGCGACTAACTATGGCTACACCTTC
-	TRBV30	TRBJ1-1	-	CAWQESPKAFF	TGTGCCTGGCAAGAGAGCCCAAAAGCTTTCTTT
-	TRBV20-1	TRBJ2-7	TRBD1	CSGSRGREQYF	TGCAGTGGTAGCAGGGGGCGCGAGCAGTACTTC
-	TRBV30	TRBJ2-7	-	CAWSVLFETYEQYF	TGTGCCTGGAGTGTATTATTCGAAACCTACGAGCAGTACTTC
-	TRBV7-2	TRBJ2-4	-	CASSLTVLAKNIQYF	TGTGCCAGCAGCCTGACGGTCCTAGCCAAAAACATTCAGTACTTC
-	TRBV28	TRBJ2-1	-	CASSLRGNEQFF	TGTGCCAGCAGTTTGCGGGGAAATGAGCAGTTCTTC